This TCR beta chain was recorded in a study of cytomegalovirus exposure and HLA in healthy donors. Study details: A subsequent analysis reported that the roughly 120 validation repertoires were produced on the same platform that had also been used for the 666 first-cohort repertoires.

TCRdb's table, derived via immunoSEQ multiplex PCR, lists solely in-frame clones and lacks some. The table lists under 85,000 clones, 94% of them singletons. General study findings and limits: The investigators catalogued 160 or so TCR beta chains as cytomegalovirus-associated. The CMV antigen specificity of a few CMV-associated chains was confirmed through in vitro analysis. While the bulk of TCR sequences proved rare, some public TCRs turned up in many donors.

As concerns this clone: Its antigen is unidentified.

Germline V CDR1 and CDR2: SNHLY, FYNNEI. V lost 7 bases to trimming and J lost 5 bases; unmatched junction nucleotides: 5. The length of the CDR3 is 14 residues. The specimen sequenced was PBMCs. This sequence joins TRBV2 and TRBJ2-1; 10 bases agree with TRBD1. The sequence derives from a woman in her late teens or twenties in good health and CMV-seronegative. CDR3 DNA: TGTGCCAGCAACCGGGACAGGGGAGACAATGAGCAGTTCTTC. It codes for CASNRDRGDNEQFF.